These T cell receptor beta chains were read from a single sample in a study of blood T cell repertoires in COVID-19. The table came from immunoSEQ multiplex PCR; TCRdb's copy has only in-frame clones and leaves some out. The repertoire holds over 80,000 clones, with roughly nine tenths as singletons. The sample consisted of peripheral blood. All receptors come from a man in his sixties with acute or convalescent COVID-19. The CDR3 runs from the conserved cysteine through the conserved F or W. A D gene is named only where the DNA matches it firmly. Size tells how often a clone was seen (once, few, many) or the class of an expanded clone, and some rows leave it out.

V: TRBV5-5
size: .
D: .
J: TRBJ1-4
CDR3: CASSYETGNNEKLFF
DNA: TGTGCCAGCAGCTACGAAACAGGGAATAATGAAAAACTGTTTTTT

V: TRBV11-3
size: .
D: .
J: TRBJ2-6
CDR3: CASSFPRISVSGANVLTF
DNA: TGTGCCAGCAGCTTCCCCAGGATCTCAGTCTCTGGGGCCAACGTCCTGACTTTC

V: TRBV18
size: .
D: .
J: TRBJ2-3
CDR3: CASSPPRGGWTGEVADTQYF
DNA: TGTGCCAGCTCACCACCGAGGGGGGGCTGGACGGGAGAAGTAGCAGATACGCAGTATTTT

V: TRBV21-1
size: .
D: .
J: TRBJ2-7
CDR3: CASRTSGRVYEQYF
DNA: TGTGCCAGCAGAACTAGCGGGAGAGTCTACGAGCAGTACTTC

V: TRBV27
size: .
D: TRBD1
J: TRBJ1-2
CDR3: CASISWDRGHGGYTF
DNA: TGTGCCAGCATTAGTTGGGACAGGGGGCACGGTGGCTACACCTTC

V: TRBV7-2
size: .
D: TRBD1
J: TRBJ2-5
CDR3: CASSFGQGRSETQYF
DNA: TGTGCCAGCAGCTTCGGACAGGGTCGTTCGGAGACCCAGTACTTC

V: TRBV19
size: .
D: .
J: TRBJ2-2
CDR3: CASMAEEQGVFNTGELFF
DNA: TGTGCCAGTATGGCTGAGGAACAGGGAGTTTTTAACACCGGGGAGCTGTTTTTT

V: TRBV19
size: few
D: .
J: TRBJ2-2
CDR3: CASSIQAANPGELFF
DNA: TGTGCCAGTAGTATCCAGGCAGCCAATCCCGGGGAGCTGTTTTTT

V: TRBV29-1
size: .
D: TRBD2
J: TRBJ2-3
CDR3: CSVAAGGPGTDTQYF
DNA: TGCAGCGTTGCAGCGGGAGGGCCCGGCACAGATACGCAGTATTTT

V: TRBV27
size: .
D: .
J: TRBJ2-7
CDR3: CASSSVGALKQYF
DNA: TGTGCCAGCAGTTCCGTAGGGGCGCTTAAGCAGTACTTC

V: TRBV10-1
size: .
D: TRBD1
J: TRBJ2-1
CDR3: CASSERTGADYNEQFF
DNA: TGCGCCAGCAGTGAAAGGACAGGGGCGGACTACAATGAGCAGTTCTTC

V: TRBV18
size: .
D: .
J: TRBJ2-3
CDR3: CASSAEGRSTDTQYF
DNA: TGTGCCAGCTCCGCCGAGGGGAGGAGCACAGATACGCAGTATTTT

V: TRBV18
size: .
D: .
J: TRBJ1-5
CDR3: CASSLGDQPQHF
DNA: TGTGCCAGCTCACTAGGGGATCAGCCCCAGCATTTT

V: TRBV6-2/TRBV6-3
size: .
D: .
J: TRBJ2-1
CDR3: CASSYGSSYNEQFF
DNA: TGTGCCAGCAGTTACGGGAGCTCCTACAATGAGCAGTTCTTC

V: TRBV7-2
size: .
D: .
J: TRBJ1-2
CDR3: CASSLDPQGGDGYTF
DNA: TGTGCCAGCAGCTTGGATCCACAGGGTGGTGATGGCTACACCTTC

V: TRBV7-9
size: .
D: .
J: TRBJ1-2
CDR3: CASSLEGDTYGYTF
DNA: TGTGCCAGCAGCTTAGAGGGGGACACCTATGGCTACACCTTC

V: TRBV19
size: .
D: .
J: TRBJ1-4
CDR3: CASQLGRGNEKLFF
DNA: TGTGCCAGTCAGCTCGGACGGGGGAATGAAAAACTGTTTTTT

V: TRBV2
size: .
D: .
J: TRBJ1-6
CDR3: CASSGRGGYNSPLHF
DNA: TGTGCCAGCAGTGGGAGAGGGGGCTATAATTCACCCCTCCACTTT

V: TRBV5-1
size: .
D: .
J: TRBJ1-6
CDR3: CASSLTTASGSPLHF
DNA: TGCGCCAGCAGCTTGACGACGGCCTCAGGCTCACCCCTCCACTTT

V: TRBV3-1/TRBV3-2
size: .
D: .
J: TRBJ1-2
CDR3: CASSQDAAGLYGYTF
DNA: TGTGCCAGCAGCCAAGATGCGGCAGGACTCTATGGCTACACCTTC

V: TRBV7-8
size: .
D: .
J: TRBJ1-1
CDR3: CASSLSISGNTEAFF
DNA: TGTGCCAGCAGCTTAAGTATTTCGGGGAACACTGAAGCTTTCTTT

V: TRBV7-9
size: .
D: TRBD2
J: TRBJ2-3
CDR3: CASSLLAGRDTDTQYF
DNA: TGTGCCAGCAGCTTACTAGCGGGAAGGGACACAGATACGCAGTATTTT

V: TRBV9
size: .
D: .
J: TRBJ2-3
CDR3: CASSQHSTDTQYF
DNA: TGTGCCAGCAGCCAACACAGCACAGATACGCAGTATTTT

V: TRBV7-9
size: once
D: TRBD1
J: TRBJ2-4
CDR3: CASSGQTGGIKNIQYF
DNA: TGTGCCAGCAGCGGTCAGACAGGGGGTATCAAAAACATTCAGTACTTC

V: TRBV19
size: .
D: .
J: TRBJ2-3
CDR3: CASSMAQGFPDTQYF
DNA: TGTGCCAGTAGTATGGCCCAGGGTTTCCCAGATACGCAGTATTTT

V: TRBV5-6
size: .
D: .
J: TRBJ2-5
CDR3: CASSFQGGETQYF
DNA: TGTGCCAGCAGCTTCCAGGGTGGGGAGACCCAGTACTTC

V: TRBV15
size: once
D: TRBD1
J: TRBJ1-4
CDR3: CATSRAGTVSEKLFF
DNA: TGTGCCACCAGCAGAGCGGGGACAGTAAGTGAAAAACTGTTTTTT

V: TRBV18
size: .
D: TRBD1
J: TRBJ1-1
CDR3: CASPPGTGRMNTEAFF
DNA: TGTGCCAGCCCACCCGGGACAGGGAGGATGAACACTGAAGCTTTCTTT

V: TRBV5-4
size: .
D: .
J: TRBJ2-7
CDR3: CASSGAVAEQYF
DNA: TGTGCCAGCAGCGGGGCGGTTGCCGAGCAGTACTTC

V: TRBV15
size: .
D: .
J: TRBJ2-2
CDR3: CATSNPRSGAGELFF
DNA: TGTGCCACCAGCAACCCCAGGTCGGGGGCCGGGGAGCTGTTTTTT

V: TRBV18
size: once
D: TRBD1
J: TRBJ2-5
CDR3: CASSQRTGERETQYF
DNA: TGTGCCAGCTCACAAAGGACAGGGGAGAGGGAGACCCAGTACTTC

V: TRBV7-3
size: .
D: TRBD2
J: TRBJ2-5
CDR3: CASSLGLAGAFETQYF
DNA: TGTGCCAGCAGCTTGGGACTAGCGGGAGCTTTTGAGACCCAGTACTTC

V: TRBV11-1
size: .
D: .
J: TRBJ2-7
CDR3: CASSSRSGSEQYF
DNA: TGTGCCAGCAGCTCTCGTAGTGGTAGCGAGCAGTACTTC

V: TRBV20-1
size: .
D: TRBD2
J: TRBJ2-1
CDR3: CGVAGVNEQFF
DNA: TGCGGCGTAGCGGGAGTAAATGAGCAGTTCTTC

V: TRBV4-1
size: once
D: .
J: TRBJ1-2
CDR3: CASSQDRQQTYRYTF
DNA: TGCGCCAGCAGCCAAGATCGACAGCAAACCTACCGTTACACCTTC

V: TRBV6-5
size: .
D: .
J: TRBJ2-1
CDR3: CASSPPLGAPNEQFF
DNA: TGTGCCAGCAGTCCCCCCCTAGGGGCACCAAATGAGCAGTTCTTC

V: TRBV9
size: .
D: TRBD2
J: TRBJ2-1
CDR3: CASGTSGRVDEQFF
DNA: TGTGCCAGCGGGACTAGCGGGAGAGTTGATGAGCAGTTCTTC

V: TRBV27
size: .
D: TRBD2
J: TRBJ2-7
CDR3: CASSLVGGEGSEQYF
DNA: TGTGCCAGCAGTTTAGTGGGGGGGGAGGGGTCCGAGCAGTACTTC

V: TRBV10-3
size: .
D: TRBD1
J: TRBJ2-1
CDR3: CAISESGTGGLVEQFF
DNA: TGTGCCATCAGTGAGTCGGGGACAGGGGGCTTGGTTGAGCAGTTCTTC

V: TRBV7-9
size: .
D: .
J: TRBJ1-1
CDR3: CASSNLSTRTVTEAFF
DNA: TGTGCCAGCAGCAACTTATCTACGAGGACAGTCACTGAAGCTTTCTTT

V: TRBV11-3
size: .
D: TRBD2
J: TRBJ2-1
CDR3: CASSSRLAEGQPGNEQFF
DNA: TGTGCCAGCAGCTCTAGACTAGCGGAGGGACAACCGGGCAATGAGCAGTTCTTC

V: TRBV14
size: .
D: TRBD1
J: TRBJ1-4
CDR3: CASSQTKQGGKLFF
DNA: TGTGCCAGCAGCCAAACGAAACAGGGGGGAAAACTGTTTTTT

V: TRBV5-1
size: once
D: TRBD2
J: TRBJ2-1
CDR3: CASSLARLAGSNEQFF
DNA: TGCGCCAGCAGCTTGGCAAGACTAGCGGGGTCCAATGAGCAGTTCTTC

V: TRBV6-5
size: .
D: .
J: TRBJ2-5
CDR3: CASKNFQETQYF
DNA: TGTGCCAGCAAAAACTTCCAAGAGACCCAGTACTTC

V: TRBV11-1
size: .
D: TRBD1
J: TRBJ2-2
CDR3: CASSPTGGIFTGELFF
DNA: TGTGCCAGCAGCCCGACAGGGGGCATTTTCACCGGGGAGCTGTTTTTT

V: TRBV9
size: .
D: TRBD2
J: TRBJ2-1
CDR3: CASSVGAGGYNEQFF
DNA: TGTGCCAGCAGCGTAGGAGCGGGAGGTTACAATGAGCAGTTCTTC

V: TRBV19
size: .
D: .
J: TRBJ2-3
CDR3: CASTRRGPTDTQYF
DNA: TGTGCCAGTACTAGGAGGGGACCCACAGATACGCAGTATTTT

V: TRBV6-2/TRBV6-3
size: .
D: TRBD1
J: TRBJ1-6
CDR3: CASSRDRLTTGVTPLHF
DNA: TGTGCCAGCAGTCGGGACCGATTAACGACAGGGGTGACACCCCTCCACTTT

V: TRBV28
size: .
D: TRBD1
J: TRBJ1-4
CDR3: CASSLPGQRKEKLFF
DNA: TGTGCCAGCAGCTTACCGGGACAGAGGAAGGAAAAACTGTTTTTT

V: TRBV30
size: .
D: TRBD1
J: TRBJ1-5
CDR3: CAWTLQKGAKRIWSNQPQHF
DNA: TGTGCCTGGACCTTACAGAAGGGGGCGAAGAGGATTTGGAGCAATCAGCCCCAGCATTTT

V: TRBV18
size: once
D: .
J: TRBJ1-6
CDR3: CASSPGEDSPLHF
DNA: TGTGCCAGCTCACCAGGGGAGGATTCACCCCTCCACTTT

V: TRBV4-2
size: .
D: TRBD1
J: TRBJ2-1
CDR3: CASSQVEPGGNEQFF
DNA: TGTGCCAGCAGCCAAGTGGAGCCAGGGGGCAATGAGCAGTTCTTC

V: TRBV23-1
size: once
D: TRBD1
J: TRBJ2-5
CDR3: CASSQSRDRGQETQYF
DNA: TGCGCCAGCAGTCAATCTCGGGACAGGGGACAAGAGACCCAGTACTTC

V: TRBV11-2
size: .
D: TRBD2
J: TRBJ2-7
CDR3: CASSLEGERGEQYF
DNA: TGTGCCAGCAGCTTAGAAGGTGAGCGGGGCGAGCAGTACTTC

V: TRBV29-1
size: .
D: .
J: TRBJ2-7
CDR3: CSVVADTRYEQYF
DNA: TGCAGCGTTGTTGCGGATACACGATACGAGCAGTACTTC

V: TRBV24-1
size: .
D: .
J: TRBJ2-2
CDR3: CATSGGSLNTGELFF
DNA: TGTGCCACCAGTGGAGGCAGCCTGAACACCGGGGAGCTGTTTTTT

V: TRBV6-2/TRBV6-3
size: .
D: .
J: TRBJ2-5
CDR3: CASSQAVTQYF
DNA: TGTGCCAGCAGTCAGGCTGTGACCCAGTACTTC